The 30 T cell receptor beta chains in this list originate from one sample, sequenced in a study of T cell responses to AZD1222 COVID-19 vaccine. The table came from immunoSEQ multiplex PCR; TCRdb's copy has only in-frame clones and leaves some out. The sample lists roughly 160,000 clones, approximately 87% occurring once. The sequences come from peripheral blood, collected 28 days after the second AZD1222 dose. These receptor sequences come from an adult who received the AZD1222 COVID-19 vaccine.

J is TRBJ2-1 and V is TRBV27, with 7 bases aligning to TRBD1. Germline loops: CDR1 MNHEY, CDR2 SMNVEV (reference sequence). With 6 bases clipped from V and 4 bases from J, the junction kept 9 bases outside the gene matches. The CDR3 consists of 15 residues. In DNA, the CDR3 is TGTGCCAGCAGGGGGGCGGACAGGCTTTACAATGAGCAGTTCTTC. It yields the protein CASRGADRLYNEQFF.

The CDR3 region is CASSQAEARVTGNTIYF. CDR3 nucleotide sequence: TGTGCCAGCAGCCAAGCGGAGGCCAGGGTAACAGGAAACACCATATATTTT. The chain has TRBV7-8 and TRBJ1-3; D possibly corresponds to TRBD1 (5 bases). V lost 5 bases, J lost 4 bases, and 21 bases lay in between. Germline-derived CDR1 and CDR2 are SGHVS and FQNEAQ. This CDR3 contains 17 residues.

The V and J genes are TRBV28 and TRBJ1-2; 12 bases are a match to TRBD1. The V and J ends lost 7 bases and 6 bases, in that order; junction bases with no gene match: 9. The CDR3 is 15 residues long. The germline V gene has CDR1 MDHEN and CDR2 SYDVKM. Written as DNA, the CDR3 is TGTGCCAGCACCCTAGGGACAGGGGGCGAACATGGCTACACCTTC. It yields the protein CASTLGTGGEHGYTF.

The chain combines TRBV2 with TRBJ2-3, with 7 positions matching TRBD1. In germline, CDR1 is SNHLY, CDR2 FYNNEI. V shed 7 bases and J 2 bases; nucleotides not matched to a gene: 9. The CDR3 runs 15 residues. The CDR3 here is CASNIPGQSTDTQYF. CDR3 nucleotides: TGTGCCAGCAACATCCCGGGACAGTCCACAGATACGCAGTATTTT.

The chain joins TRBV30 to TRBJ1-2; 7 bases align to TRBD1. The CDR3 has 14 amino acids. Germline CDR1 GTSNPN, CDR2 SVGIG (reference sequence). Losses at the gene ends were 4 bases for V and 2 bases for J; bases not matched to a gene: 7. CDR3: CAWTRDSTNYGYTF. In DNA, the CDR3 is TGTGCCTGGACCCGGGACAGTACGAACTATGGCTACACCTTC.

Only a few counts were recorded for this clone. This sequence joins TRBV13 and TRBJ2-7, with 9 bases fitting TRBD1. The germline V gene encodes CDR1 PRHDT and CDR2 FYEKMQ (reference sequence). This CDR3 contains 15 residues. V dropped 4 bases and J dropped 5; count of bases not matched to a gene: 9. For the CDR3, the DNA is TGTGCCAGCAGCTCCTGGGGACAGGGCCGGGACGAGCAGTACTTC. This encodes CASSSWGQGRDEQYF.

V gene TRBV3-1 (or the pseudogene TRBV3-2) combines with J gene TRBJ1-2; weak D call: TRBD1 (6 bases). V was trimmed by 0 bases and J by 4 bases, leaving 15 bases between them. The germline V gene encodes CDR1 LGHDT and CDR2 YNNKEL (reference sequence). The CDR3 length is 16 residues. The CDR3 is CASSQDWARGVYGYTF. DNA of the CDR3: TGTGCCAGCAGCCAAGATTGGGCGAGGGGGGTCTATGGCTACACCTTC.

V gene TRBV4-2 combines with J gene TRBJ2-2; 10 bases line up with TRBD1. J lost 4 bases, V lost 5 bases, and 4 bases had no gene match. CDR1 and CDR2 from the germline V gene are LGHNA and YNFKEQ. The CDR3 length is 15 residues. The CDR3 DNA reads TGTGCCAGCAGCACTCGGACAGGGGGCACCGGGGAGCTGTTTTTT. Its protein product is CASSTRTGGTGELFF.

The genes are TRBV30 and TRBJ1-1, with D possibly being TRBD1 (5 bases). The germline V and J ends were trimmed by 8 bases and 8 bases, with 12 bases remaining between them. Germline loops: CDR1 GTSNPN, CDR2 SVGIG (reference sequence). The CDR3 spans 10 residues. CDR3 in amino acids: CATGHREAFF. The DNA for the CDR3 is TGTGCCACTGGACATCGAGAAGCTTTCTTT.

The V and J genes are TRBV7-9 and TRBJ1-5; no firm D call. The CDR3 sequence is 14 residues long. CDR1 and CDR2 from the germline V gene are SEHNR and FQNEAQ (reference sequence). Trimming took off 3 bases at V and 6 bases at J, with 12 bases between the two ends. CDR3 bases: TGTGCCAGCAGCTTGTCTTCGGGTTTTCAGCCCCAGCATTTT. It codes for CASSLSSGFQPQHF. The variable domain in full, completed from reference TRBV7-9 and TRBJ1-5, reads DTGVSQNPRHKITKRGQNVTFRCDPISEHNRLYWYRQTLGQGPEFLTYFQNEAQLEKSRLLSDRFSAERPKGSFSTLEIQRTEQGDSAMYLCASSLSSGFQPQHFGDGTRLSIL.

The rearrangement links TRBV11-3 to TRBJ2-1, with a possible D match to TRBD2 (5 bases). The CDR3 contains 13 residues. Germline loops: CDR1 SGHNT, CDR2 YENEEA. Deletions cut 5 bases from V and 5 bases from J, with 10 bases between. The CDR3 spells CASSQNGDNEQFF. CDR3 bases: TGTGCCAGCAGCCAAAACGGGGACAATGAGCAGTTCTTC.

This clone occurred once. The same CDR3 also results from other DNA sequences found in this sample. The V call is TRBV30, the J call TRBJ1-3; a weak D match, TRBD1 (5 bases). V lost 1 base, J lost 1 base, and 5 bases lay in between. Germline V gives CDR1 GTSNPN, CDR2 SVGIG (reference sequence). The CDR3 runs to 13 residues. CDR3 in amino acids: CAWSAGSGNTIYF. DNA for the CDR3: TGTGCCTGGAGTGCAGGGTCTGGAAACACCATATATTTT.

The chain carries TRBV11-2 and TRBJ2-1; 11 bases map to TRBD2. V was clipped by 5 bases and J by 4 bases; unmatched bases: 7. CDR3 length: 16 residues. The germline CDR1 and CDR2 sequences are SGHAT and FQNNGV. CDR3 coding DNA: TGTGCCAGCAGCCAACTAGCGGGGGTGACGTACAATGAGCAGTTCTTC. Residues: CASSQLAGVTYNEQFF.

The chain uses TRBV3-1 (or the pseudogene TRBV3-2) and TRBJ2-4, with D possibly TRBD2 on 7 matching bases. Germline loops: CDR1 LGHDT, CDR2 YNNKEL (reference sequence). Trimming pared 2 bases from V and 1 base from J, leaving 12 bases between. CDR3 length: 16 amino acids. CDR3 nucleotides: TGTGCCAGCAGCCAACGGGGGGCGGGGGCCAAAAACATTCAGTACTTC. It is translated as CASSQRGAGAKNIQYF.

The CDR3 region has the DNA TGTGCCAGCAGCTTAGTAGGGGGTGACGTCGCTAGGGGCTACACCTTC. Its translation: CASSLVGGDVARGYTF. V and J are TRBV7-9 and TRBJ1-2; a weak D match, TRBD1 (6 bases). Trimming removed 1 base from V and 8 bases from J, with 20 bases in between. CDR3 size: 16 residues. CDR1 is SEHNR, CDR2 FQNEAQ, per germline (reference sequence).

The V call is TRBV29-1, the J call TRBJ1-3; tentative D call: TRBD1 (5 bases). V lost 6 bases and J 2 bases, leaving 14 bases between the germline ends. The CDR3 spans 14 residues. Germline V gene sequence: CDR1 SQVTM, CDR2 ANQGSEA. The CDR3 DNA follows: TGCAGCGTCAAGACAGAAGTTCCTGGAAACACCATATATTTT. Residues: CSVKTEVPGNTIYF.

The V call is TRBV18, the J call TRBJ1-2, with D possibly matching TRBD1 (6 bases). V gave up 5 bases and J gave up 6 bases, with 13 bases separating them. CDR3 length: 13 residues. Germline-derived CDR1 and CDR2 are KGHSH and LQKENI. CDR3 protein: CASSTTGQNGYTF. CDR3 DNA: TGTGCCAGCTCAACAACAGGACAGAATGGCTACACCTTC. The full variable domain, with the rest looked up from reference TRBV18 and TRBJ1-2, is NAGVMQNPRHLVRRRGQEARLRCSPMKGHSHVYWYRQLPEEGLKFMVYLQKENIIDESGMPKERFSAEFPKEGPSILRIQQVVRGDSAAYFCASSTTGQNGYTFGSGTRLTVV.

This chain uses TRBV3-1 (or the pseudogene TRBV3-2) with TRBJ2-5, with a weak D call TRBD2 (5 bases). Germline CDR1 reads LGHDT; CDR2 reads YNNKEL (reference sequence). Trimming shortened V by 5 bases and J by 1 base, and 17 bases separated the two germline ends. The CDR3 sequence is 16 residues long. CDR3 amino acids: CASSFLRGDSQETQYF. The CDR3 bases are TGTGCCAGCAGCTTCCTCCGGGGAGACTCCCAAGAGACCCAGTACTTC.

This chain uses TRBV5-1 with TRBJ1-1; D is unclear. Germline V gene lookup returns CDR1 SGHRS and CDR2 YFSETQ. V was shortened by 8 bases and J by 0 bases, with 11 bases between the two germline ends. The CDR3 contains 13 residues. CDR3 sequence (DNA): TGCGCCAGTCAATGGGCCCTGAACACTGAAGCTTTCTTT. Its protein is CASQWALNTEAFF.

This clone was detected only a few times. V gene TRBV5-4 combines with J gene TRBJ1-2; a weak D match, TRBD1 (6 bases). Germline V gene lookup returns CDR1 SGHNT and CDR2 YYREEE (reference sequence). Trimming took 4 bases from V and 4 from J, leaving 20 bases between them. There are 16 residues in the CDR3. The CDR3 sequence: CASSPGGGLVRYGYTF. CDR3 coding DNA: TGTGCCAGCAGCCCCGGGGGGGGGCTAGTGCGCTATGGCTACACCTTC.

This clone came up a few times. The J gene is TRBJ1-1, the V gene TRBV21-1; the DNA was not used to check the table's D call, TRBD1. TRBV21-1 is designated a pseudogene. The CDR3 totals 14 residues. The CDR3 spells CASSKDQGNTEAFF. The DNA of the CDR3 is TGTGCCAGCAGCAAAGATCAGGGGAACACTGAAGCTTTCTTT.

The V gene is TRBV5-4, the J gene TRBJ1-1; no definite D call. In germline, CDR1 is SGHNT, CDR2 YYREEE (reference sequence). The CDR3 sequence is 14 residues long. Trimming stripped 0 bases from V and 1 base from J, with 7 bases between. In DNA form, the CDR3 reads TGTGCCAGCAGCTTGGCAGCGGGGAACACTGAAGCTTTCTTT. It encodes CASSLAAGNTEAFF. The variable domain in full, completed from reference TRBV5-4 and TRBJ1-1, reads ETGVTQSPTHLIKTRGQQVTLRCSSQSGHNTVSWYQQALGQGPQFIFQYYREEENGRGNFPPRFSGLQFPNYSSELNVNALELDDSALYLCASSLAAGNTEAFFGQGTRLTVV.

V is TRBV4-3 and J is TRBJ1-1, with D perhaps matching TRBD1 (5 bases). The V and J ends lost 0 bases and 6 bases respectively, with 17 bases between them. CDR3 length: 16 residues. Germline CDR1 is LGHNA and CDR2 is YSLEER. The CDR3 here is CASSQDGSGPGPEAFF. The CDR3, as DNA: TGCGCCAGCAGCCAAGATGGGTCGGGGCCGGGTCCTGAAGCTTTCTTT.

This clone was seen a handful of times. The chain uses TRBV9 and TRBJ2-5; tentative D call: TRBD1 (5 bases). From germline, CDR1 is SGDLS and CDR2 YYNGEE. Trimming took 3 bases from V and 0 from J, leaving 12 bases between them. The CDR3 is made up of 15 amino acids. The CDR3 reads CASSADDRYQETQYF. CDR3 coding DNA: TGTGCCAGCAGCGCGGACGACAGATACCAAGAGACCCAGTACTTC. The full variable domain, completed using reference TRBV9 and TRBJ2-5, is DSGVTQTPKHLITATGQRVTLRCSPRSGDLSVYWYQQSLDQGLQFLIQYYNGEERAKGNILERFSAQQFPDLHSELNLSSLELGDSALYFCASSADDRYQETQYFGPGTRLLVL.

This clone was counted between two and nine times. The V gene is TRBV3-1 (or the pseudogene TRBV3-2), the J gene TRBJ1-1, with D uncertain. CDR1 LGHDT and CDR2 YNNKEL come from the germline V gene (reference sequence). This CDR3 has 14 amino acids. The V and J ends lost 6 bases and 1 base respectively, with 12 bases between them. CDR3: CASSPLGKNTEAFF. The CDR3 nucleotides read TGTGCCAGCAGTCCTCTGGGCAAGAACACTGAAGCTTTCTTT.

This clone was recorded only once. The J gene is TRBJ2-1, the V gene TRBV20-1; 7 bases map to TRBD1. This CDR3 comprises 11 residues. V dropped 5 bases and J dropped 7; count of bases not matched to a gene: 2. Germline V gene data show CDR1 as DFQATT and CDR2 as SNEGSKA (reference sequence). CDR3 nucleotides: TGCAGTGCTCGCAGGGGGAATGAGCAGTTCTTC. Protein sequence: CSARRGNEQFF.

The chain has TRBV19 and TRBJ1-6, with 8 bases lining up with TRBD1. The CDR3 has 15 residues. CDR1 is LNHDA, CDR2 SQIVND, per germline (reference sequence). Trimming took 3 bases from V and 10 from J; bases not matched to a gene: 8. The CDR3 DNA sequence: TGTGCCAGTAGTATGCCCAGGGGGCAGGGATCACCCCTCCACTTT. It translates to CASSMPRGQGSPLHF. Complete variable domain (other parts from reference TRBV19 and TRBJ1-6): DGGITQSPKYLFRKEGQNVTLSCEQNLNHDAMYWYRQDPGQGLRLIYYSQIVNDFQKGDIAEGYSVSREKKESFPLTVTSAQKNPTAFYLCASSMPRGQGSPLHFGNGTRLTVT.

This chain uses TRBV25-1 with TRBJ1-2; tentative D call: TRBD1 (5 bases). V was shortened by 10 bases and J by 8 bases, with 32 bases between the two germline ends. CDR1 MGHDK and CDR2 SYGVNS come from the germline V gene. The CDR3 is 17 residues long. The CDR3 sequence is CATTGNSGHRRIGGYTF. In DNA form, the CDR3 reads TGTGCCACCACGGGTAATTCTGGACATCGACGCATTGGCGGCTACACCTTC.

The gene calls are TRBV28 and TRBJ2-4; D unclear. CDR1 is MDHEN and CDR2 is SYDVKM in the germline V gene. Trimming cost V 5 bases and J 0 bases, with 5 bases left between them. This CDR3 has 13 amino acids. For the CDR3, the DNA is TGTGCCAGCAGTCCCTCAGCCAAAAACATTCAGTACTTC. This gives the protein CASSPSAKNIQYF. Using reference TRBV28 and TRBJ2-4 for the parts outside the CDR3, the full variable domain is DVKVTQSSRYLVKRTGEKVFLECVQDMDHENMFWYRQDPGLGLRLIYFSYDVKMKEKGDIPEGYSVSREKKERFSLILESASTNQTSMYLCASSPSAKNIQYFGAGTRLSVL.

Details on this clone: Other DNA sequences from this sample encode an identical CDR3 as well. The chain has TRBV5-4 and TRBJ1-3; D remains unclear. The CDR3 is made up of 12 amino acids. V was shortened by 5 bases and J by 4 bases, with 7 bases between the two germline ends. Germline V lookup: CDR1 SGHNT, CDR2 YYREEE (reference sequence). CDR3 sequence (DNA): TGTGCCAGCAGTTTTGGAGGAAACACCATATATTTT. The encoded protein is CASSFGGNTIYF.